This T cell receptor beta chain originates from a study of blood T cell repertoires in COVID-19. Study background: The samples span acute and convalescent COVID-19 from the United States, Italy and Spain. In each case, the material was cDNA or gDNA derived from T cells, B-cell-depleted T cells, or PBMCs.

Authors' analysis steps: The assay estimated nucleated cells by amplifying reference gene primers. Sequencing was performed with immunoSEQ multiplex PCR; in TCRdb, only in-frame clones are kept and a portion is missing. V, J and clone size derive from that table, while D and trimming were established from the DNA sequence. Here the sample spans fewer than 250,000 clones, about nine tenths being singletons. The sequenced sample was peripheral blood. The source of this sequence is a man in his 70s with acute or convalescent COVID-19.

In nucleotides, the CDR3 is TGTGCCAGCTTGTCAGGGGGTAGTTATGGCTACACCTTC. Translation: CASLSGGSYGYTF. V is TRBV28 and J is TRBJ1-2; 7 nucleotides align to TRBD1. The CDR3 is 13 residues long. The germline V gene encodes CDR1 MDHEN and CDR2 SYDVKM. V was pared by 8 bases and J by 5 bases, with 8 bases of the junction left unmatched.